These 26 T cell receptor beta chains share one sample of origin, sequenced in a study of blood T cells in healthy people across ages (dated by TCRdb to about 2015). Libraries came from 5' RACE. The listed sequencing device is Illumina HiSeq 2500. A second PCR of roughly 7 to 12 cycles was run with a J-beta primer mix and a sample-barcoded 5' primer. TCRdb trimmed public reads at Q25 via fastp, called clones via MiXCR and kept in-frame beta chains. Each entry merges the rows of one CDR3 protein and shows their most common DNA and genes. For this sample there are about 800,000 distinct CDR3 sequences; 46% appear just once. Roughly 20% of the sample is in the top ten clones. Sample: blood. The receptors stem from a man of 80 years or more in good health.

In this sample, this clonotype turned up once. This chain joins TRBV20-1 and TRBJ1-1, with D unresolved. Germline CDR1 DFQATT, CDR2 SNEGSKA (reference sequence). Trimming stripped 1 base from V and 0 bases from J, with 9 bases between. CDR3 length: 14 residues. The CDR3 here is CSARVPGMNTEAFF. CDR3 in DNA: TGCAGTGCTAGAGTCCCGGGCATGAACACTGAAGCTTTCTTT.

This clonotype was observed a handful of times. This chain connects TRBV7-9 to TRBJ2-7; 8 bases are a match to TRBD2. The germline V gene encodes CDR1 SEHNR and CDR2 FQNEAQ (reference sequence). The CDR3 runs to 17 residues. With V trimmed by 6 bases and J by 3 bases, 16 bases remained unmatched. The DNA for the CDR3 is TGTGCCAGCAGACCACTAGCGGCAGATGGGATAAGCTACGAGCAGTACTTC. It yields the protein CASRPLAADGISYEQYF. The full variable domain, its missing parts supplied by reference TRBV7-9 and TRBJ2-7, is DTGVSQNPRHKITKRGQNVTFRCDPISEHNRLYWYRQTLGQGPEFLTYFQNEAQLEKSRLLSDRFSAERPKGSFSTLEIQRTEQGDSAMYLCASRPLAADGISYEQYFGPGTRLTVT.

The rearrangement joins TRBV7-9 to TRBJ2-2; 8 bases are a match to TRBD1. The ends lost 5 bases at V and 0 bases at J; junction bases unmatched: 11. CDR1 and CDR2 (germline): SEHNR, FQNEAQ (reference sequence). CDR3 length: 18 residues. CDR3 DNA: TGTGCCAGCAGCCCGGGACAGGAGAGACTTCCGAACACCGGGGAGCTGTTTTTT. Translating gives CASSPGQERLPNTGELFF.

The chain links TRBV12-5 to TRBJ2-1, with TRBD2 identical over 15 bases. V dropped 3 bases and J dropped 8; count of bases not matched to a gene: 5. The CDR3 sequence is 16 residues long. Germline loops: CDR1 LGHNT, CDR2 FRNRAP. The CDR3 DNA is TGTGCTAGTGGTTTCGGGACTAGCGGGAGGATCGATGAGCAGTTCTTC. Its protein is CASGFGTSGRIDEQFF.

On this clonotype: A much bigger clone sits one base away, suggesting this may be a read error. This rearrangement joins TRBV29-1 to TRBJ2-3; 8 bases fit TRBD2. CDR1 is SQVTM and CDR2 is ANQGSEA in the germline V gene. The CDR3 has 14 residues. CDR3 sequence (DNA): TGCAGCGTTTCCGAAGCGGGAGACGCAGATATGCAGTATTTT. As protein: CSVSEAGDADMQYF.

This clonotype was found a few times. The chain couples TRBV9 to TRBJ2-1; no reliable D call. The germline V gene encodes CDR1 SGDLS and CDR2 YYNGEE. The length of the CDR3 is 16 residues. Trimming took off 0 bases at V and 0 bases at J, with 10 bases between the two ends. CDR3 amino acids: CASSVGLLSSYNEQFF. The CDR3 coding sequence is TGTGCCAGCAGCGTAGGACTCCTAAGCTCCTACAATGAGCAGTTCTTC.

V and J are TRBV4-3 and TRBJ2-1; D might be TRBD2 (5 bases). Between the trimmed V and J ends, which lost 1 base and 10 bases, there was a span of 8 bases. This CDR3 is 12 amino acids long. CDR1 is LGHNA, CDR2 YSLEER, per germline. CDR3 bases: TGCGCCAGCAGCCAAGCGGGGAGAGAGCAGTTCTTC. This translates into CASSQAGREQFF.

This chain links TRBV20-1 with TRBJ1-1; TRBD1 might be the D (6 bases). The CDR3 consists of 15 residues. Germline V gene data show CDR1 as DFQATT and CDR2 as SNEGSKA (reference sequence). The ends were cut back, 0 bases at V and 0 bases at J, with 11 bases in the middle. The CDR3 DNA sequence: TGCAGTGCTAGAGATGTTCACAGGGTGAACACTGAAGCTTTCTTT. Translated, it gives CSARDVHRVNTEAFF.

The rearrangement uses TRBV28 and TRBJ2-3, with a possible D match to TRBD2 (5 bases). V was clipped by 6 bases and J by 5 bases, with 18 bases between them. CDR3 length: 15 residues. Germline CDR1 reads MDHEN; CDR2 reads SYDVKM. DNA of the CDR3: TGTGCCAGCAGCTTAGCCGGGATACGCGTAGATACGCAGTATTTT. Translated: CASSLAGIRVDTQYF.

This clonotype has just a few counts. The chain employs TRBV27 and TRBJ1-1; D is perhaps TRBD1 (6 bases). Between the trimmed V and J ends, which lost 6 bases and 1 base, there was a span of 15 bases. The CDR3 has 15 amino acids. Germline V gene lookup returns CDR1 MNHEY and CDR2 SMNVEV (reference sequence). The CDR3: CASSLGGGRNTEAFF. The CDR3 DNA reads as TGTGCCAGCAGCCTGGGAGGGGGGAGGAACACTGAAGCTTTCTTT.

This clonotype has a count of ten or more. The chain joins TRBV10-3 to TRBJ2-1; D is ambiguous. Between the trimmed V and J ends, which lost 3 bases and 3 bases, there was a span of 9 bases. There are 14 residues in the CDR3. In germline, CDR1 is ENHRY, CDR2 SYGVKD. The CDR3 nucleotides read TGTGCCATCAGTGACTCTGGTAGCTACAATGAGCAGTTCTTC. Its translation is CAISDSGSYNEQFF.

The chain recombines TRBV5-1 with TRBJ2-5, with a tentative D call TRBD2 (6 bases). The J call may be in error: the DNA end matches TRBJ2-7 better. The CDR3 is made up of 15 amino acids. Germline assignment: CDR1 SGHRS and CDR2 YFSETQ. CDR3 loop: CASSLDGGVPYEQYF. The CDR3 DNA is TGCGCCAGCAGCTTGGACGGAGGGGTGCCCTACGAGCAGTACTTC.

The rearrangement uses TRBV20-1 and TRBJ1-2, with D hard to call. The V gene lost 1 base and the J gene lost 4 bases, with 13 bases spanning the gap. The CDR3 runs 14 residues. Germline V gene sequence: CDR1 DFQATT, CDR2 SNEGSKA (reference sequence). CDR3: CSARVGQDSYGYTF. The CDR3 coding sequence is TGCAGTGCTAGAGTAGGGCAGGATTCCTATGGCTACACCTTC.

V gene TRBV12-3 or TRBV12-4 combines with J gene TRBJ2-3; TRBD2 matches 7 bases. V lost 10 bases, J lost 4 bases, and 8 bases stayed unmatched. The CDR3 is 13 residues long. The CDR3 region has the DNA TGTGCCAACGCGCGGGAGCTGGCAGATACGCAGTATTTT. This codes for CANARELADTQYF.

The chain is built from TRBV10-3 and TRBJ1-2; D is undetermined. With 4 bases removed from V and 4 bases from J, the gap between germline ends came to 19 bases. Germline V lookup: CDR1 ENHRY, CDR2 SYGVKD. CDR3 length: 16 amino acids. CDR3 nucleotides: TGTGCCATCAGTGGACCTCCGGGCGGGGAATTCTATGGCTACACCTTC. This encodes CAISGPPGGEFYGYTF.

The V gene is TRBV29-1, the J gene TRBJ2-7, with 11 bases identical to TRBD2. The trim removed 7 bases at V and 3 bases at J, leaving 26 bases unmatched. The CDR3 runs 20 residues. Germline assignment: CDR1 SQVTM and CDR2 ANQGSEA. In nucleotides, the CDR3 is TGCAGCGGTCATCCGACAGAGTGCCTGGGGGGACTAGCGGTTTTCTACGAGCAGTACTTC. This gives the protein CSGHPTECLGGLAVFYEQYF.

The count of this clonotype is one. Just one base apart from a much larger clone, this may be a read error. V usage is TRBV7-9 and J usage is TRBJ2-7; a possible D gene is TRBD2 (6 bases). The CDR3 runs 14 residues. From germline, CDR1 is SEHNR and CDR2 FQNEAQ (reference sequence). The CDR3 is CAGSLSGRSYEQYF. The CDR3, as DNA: TGTGCCGGCAGCTTGTCAGGGAGGTCCTACGAGCAGTACTTC.

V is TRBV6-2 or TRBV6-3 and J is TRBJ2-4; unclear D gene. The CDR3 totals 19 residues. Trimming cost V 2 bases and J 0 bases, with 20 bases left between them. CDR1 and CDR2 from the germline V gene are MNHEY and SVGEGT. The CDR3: CASSYTSGLPGLAKNIQYF. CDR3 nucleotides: TGTGCCAGCAGTTACACCTCTGGATTACCCGGGTTAGCCAAAAACATTCAGTACTTC.

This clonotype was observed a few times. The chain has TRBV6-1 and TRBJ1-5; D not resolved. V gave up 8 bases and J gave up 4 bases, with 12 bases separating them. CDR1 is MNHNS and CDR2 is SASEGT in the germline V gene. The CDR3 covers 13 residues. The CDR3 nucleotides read TGTGCCAGCCGGGAGGGAACAAATCAGCCCCAGCATTTT. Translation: CASREGTNQPQHF.

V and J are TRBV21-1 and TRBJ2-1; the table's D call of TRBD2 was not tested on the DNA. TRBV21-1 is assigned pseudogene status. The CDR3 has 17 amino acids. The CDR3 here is CASSNGFSGRIANEQFF. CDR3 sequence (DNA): TGTGCCAGCAGCAATGGTTTTAGCGGGAGGATAGCAAATGAGCAGTTCTTC.

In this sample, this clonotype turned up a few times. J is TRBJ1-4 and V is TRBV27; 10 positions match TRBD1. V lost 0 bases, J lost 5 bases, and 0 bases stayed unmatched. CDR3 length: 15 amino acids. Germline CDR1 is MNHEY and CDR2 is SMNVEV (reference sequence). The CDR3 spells CASSLSGQGNEKLFF. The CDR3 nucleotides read TGTGCCAGCAGTTTATCGGGACAGGGGAATGAAAAACTGTTTTTT.

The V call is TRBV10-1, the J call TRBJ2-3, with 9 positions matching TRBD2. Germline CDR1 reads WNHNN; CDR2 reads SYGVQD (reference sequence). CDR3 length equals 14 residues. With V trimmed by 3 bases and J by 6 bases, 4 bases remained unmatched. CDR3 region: CASSDGLAPDTQYF. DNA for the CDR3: TGCGCCAGCAGTGATGGACTAGCGCCCGATACGCAGTATTTT.

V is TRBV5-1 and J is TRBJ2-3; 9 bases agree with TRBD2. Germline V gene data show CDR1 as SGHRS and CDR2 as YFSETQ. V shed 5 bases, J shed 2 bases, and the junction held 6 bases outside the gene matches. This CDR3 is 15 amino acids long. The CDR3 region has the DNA TGCGCCAGCAGGCAGCGGGGGGCAGACACAGATACGCAGTATTTT. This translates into CASRQRGADTDTQYF.

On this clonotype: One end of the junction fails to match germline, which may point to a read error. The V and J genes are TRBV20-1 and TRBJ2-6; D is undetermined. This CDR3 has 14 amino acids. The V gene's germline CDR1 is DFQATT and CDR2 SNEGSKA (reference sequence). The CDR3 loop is CSARPVSVANVLTF. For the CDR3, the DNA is TGCAGTGCTAGACCAGTGTCTGTGGCCAACGTCCTGACTTTC.

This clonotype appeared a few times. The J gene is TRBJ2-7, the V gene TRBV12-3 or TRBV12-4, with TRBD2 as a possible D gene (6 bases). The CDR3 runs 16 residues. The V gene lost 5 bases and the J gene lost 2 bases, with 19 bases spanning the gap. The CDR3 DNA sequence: TGTGCCAGCAGTCCCATTGCGGGACTTCTAACCTACGAGCAGTACTTC. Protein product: CASSPIAGLLTYEQYF.

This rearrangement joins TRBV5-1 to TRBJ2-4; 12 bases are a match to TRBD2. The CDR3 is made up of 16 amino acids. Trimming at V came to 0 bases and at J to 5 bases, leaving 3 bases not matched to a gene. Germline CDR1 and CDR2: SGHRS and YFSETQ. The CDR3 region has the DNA TGCGCCAGCAGCTTGGACCTAGCGGGAGGGCAAAACATTCAGTACTTC. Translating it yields CASSLDLAGGQNIQYF.